The T cell receptor beta chain described here comes from a study of tumor-infiltrating lymphocytes in oesophageal squamous cell carcinoma (dated by TCRdb to the mid-2010s). V was cut back by 8 bases and J by 3 bases, leaving a gap of 14 bases between them. Inclusive of the bounding cysteine and phenylalanine, the CDR3 is 13 residues long. The retained sequence is limited to the CDR3, 39 bases, with the frame set at the first base. Per the germline V gene (reference sequence), MNHEY is the CDR1 and SMNVEV is the CDR2. The library was generated by PCR. Sequencer: Illumina HiSeq 2000. TCRdb applied fastp at Q25 and MiXCR to the public reads, then kept only in-frame beta chains. Records with the same CDR3 protein are collapsed into one entry carrying the most frequent genes and DNA. Here the sample has roughly 20,000 distinct CDR3 sequences; around 43% occur a single time. The ten largest clones add up to 13% of the sample.

At least ten counts were recorded for this clonotype. Its antigen is unknown. Base qualities were left out, and no much larger clone turns up one base away. The rearrangement combines TRBV27 with TRBJ2-7, and TRBD1 may be the D gene, going by 6 matching bases. The receptor was derived from a male donor with esophageal squamous cell carcinoma. The sequenced sample consisted of normal esophageal tissue next to the tumor. The nucleotide sequence reads as follows: TGTGCCAGCTCCGGGACACCATACTACGAGCAGTACTTC. This codes for CASSGTPYYEQYF.